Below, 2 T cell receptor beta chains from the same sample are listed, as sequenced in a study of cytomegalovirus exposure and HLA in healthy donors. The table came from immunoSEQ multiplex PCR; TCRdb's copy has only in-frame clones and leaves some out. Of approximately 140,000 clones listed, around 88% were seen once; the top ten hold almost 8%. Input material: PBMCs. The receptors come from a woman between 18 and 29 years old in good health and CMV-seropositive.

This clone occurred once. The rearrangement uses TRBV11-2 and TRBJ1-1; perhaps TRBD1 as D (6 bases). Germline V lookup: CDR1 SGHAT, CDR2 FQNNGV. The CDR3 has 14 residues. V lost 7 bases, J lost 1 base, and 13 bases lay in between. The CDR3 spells CASTPLDRNTEAFF. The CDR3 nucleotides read TGTGCCAGCACCCCCCTGGACAGGAACACTGAAGCTTTCTTT.

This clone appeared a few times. The CDR3 DNA is TGTGCCAGCACACCCCGGGACAGGGGTCCCCACGAGCAGTACTTC. It encodes CASTPRDRGPHEQYF. This chain connects TRBV6-6 to TRBJ2-7; 10 nucleotides match TRBD1. Germline V CDR1 and CDR2: MNHNY, SVGAGI (reference sequence). With V trimmed by 7 bases and J by 5 bases, 11 bases remained unmatched. The CDR3 is made up of 15 amino acids.